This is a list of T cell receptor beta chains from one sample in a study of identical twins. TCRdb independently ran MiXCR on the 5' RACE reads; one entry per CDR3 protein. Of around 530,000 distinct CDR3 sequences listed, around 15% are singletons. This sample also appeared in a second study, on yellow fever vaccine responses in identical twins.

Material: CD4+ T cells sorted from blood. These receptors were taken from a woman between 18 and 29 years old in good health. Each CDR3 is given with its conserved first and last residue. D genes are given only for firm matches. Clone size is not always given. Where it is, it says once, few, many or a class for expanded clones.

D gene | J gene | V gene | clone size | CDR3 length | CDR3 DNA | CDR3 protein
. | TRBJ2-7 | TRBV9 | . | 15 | TGTGCCAGCAGCGTAGAAGGTGGCAGGGACTACGAGCAGTACTTC | CASSVEGGRDYEQYF
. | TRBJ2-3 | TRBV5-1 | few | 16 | TGCGCCAGCAGCTCGGGAGGGACAGGGCGCACAGATACGCAGTATTTT | CASSSGGTGRTDTQYF
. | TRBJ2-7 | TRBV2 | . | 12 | TGTGCCAGCAGTTTTCCACCCTACGAGCAGTACTTC | CASSFPPYEQYF
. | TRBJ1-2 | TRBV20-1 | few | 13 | TGCAGTGCTAGAGTCGCCTTTATTGGGGGCTACACCTTC | CSARVAFIGGYTF
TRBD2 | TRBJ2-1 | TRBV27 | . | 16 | TGTGCCAGCACGGCCCTGCCGGGGGGGCGGTACAATGAGCAGTTCTTC | CASTALPGGRYNEQFF
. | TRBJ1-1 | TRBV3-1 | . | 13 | TGTGCCAGCAGCCAAAGGGGGGGAACTGAAGCTTTCTTT | CASSQRGGTEAFF
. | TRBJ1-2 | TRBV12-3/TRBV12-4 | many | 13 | TGTGCCAGCAGTCCCGGGGCGGTCTATGGCTACACCTTC | CASSPGAVYGYTF
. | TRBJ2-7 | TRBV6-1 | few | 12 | TGTGCCAGCAACCCCACCCCCTACGAGCAGTACTTC | CASNPTPYEQYF
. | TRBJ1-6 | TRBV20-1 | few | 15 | TGCAGTGCTACAAACCCCAATGACTATAATTCACCCCTCCACTTT | CSATNPNDYNSPLHF
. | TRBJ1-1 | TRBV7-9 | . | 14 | TGTGCCAGCAGCTCCAGACAGGTTGACACTGAAGCTTTCTTT | CASSSRQVDTEAFF
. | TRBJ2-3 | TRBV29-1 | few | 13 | TGCAGCGCATCAAGGACTGTTGACGATACGCAGTATTTT | CSASRTVDDTQYF
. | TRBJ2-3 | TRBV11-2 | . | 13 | TGTGCCAGCAGCTTAGACAAGGGACTGACGCAGTATTTT | CASSLDKGLTQYF
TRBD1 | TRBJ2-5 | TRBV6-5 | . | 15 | TGTGCCAGCAGTTCTCTAGGGACAGCTCAAGAGACCCAGTACTTC | CASSSLGTAQETQYF
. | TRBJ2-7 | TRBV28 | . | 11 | TGTGCCAGCAGTTTAGTGTGGAAGCAGTACTTC | CASSLVWKQYF
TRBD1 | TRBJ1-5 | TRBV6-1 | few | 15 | TGTGCCAGCAGTGAATGGTGGGACAGAAATCAGCCCCAGCATTTT | CASSEWWDRNQPQHF
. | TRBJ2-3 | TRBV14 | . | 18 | TGTGCCAGCAGCCAACGAGGAGGACTCCCCCGGGTCACAGATACGCAGTATTTT | CASSQRGGLPRVTDTQYF
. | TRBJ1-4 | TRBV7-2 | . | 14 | TGTGCCAGCAGCTTCCCGGGACAAGATGAAAAACTGTTTTTT | CASSFPGQDEKLFF
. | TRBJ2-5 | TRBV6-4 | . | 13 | TGTGCCAGCAGTGAGGGCGGCCGGGAGACCCAGTACTTC | CASSEGGRETQYF
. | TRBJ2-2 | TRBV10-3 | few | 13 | TGTGCCATCAGCTTAGGACTACCCGGGGAGCTGTTTTTT | CAISLGLPGELFF
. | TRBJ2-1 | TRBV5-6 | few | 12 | TGTGCCAGCAGCTATGTTTACAATGAGCAGTTCTTC | CASSYVYNEQFF
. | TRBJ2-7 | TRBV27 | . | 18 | TGTGCCAGCAGTTTATTGTCTTCGTCAGTGGGGGTGGGCTACGAGCAGTACTTC | CASSLLSSSVGVGYEQYF
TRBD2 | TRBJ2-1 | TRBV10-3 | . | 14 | TGTGCCATCAGCAAAACTAGCGGGACGAATGAGCAGTTCTTC | CAISKTSGTNEQFF
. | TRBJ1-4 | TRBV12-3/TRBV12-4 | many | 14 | TGTGCCAGCAGTTTATGGGGGGCGCATGAAAAACTGTTTTTT | CASSLWGAHEKLFF
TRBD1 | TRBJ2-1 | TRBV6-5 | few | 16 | TGTGCCAGCAGTTACGGCCGGGACAGGGTGTACAATGAGCAGTTCTTC | CASSYGRDRVYNEQFF
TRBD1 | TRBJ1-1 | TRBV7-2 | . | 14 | TGTGCCAGCAGCTTAGTTTCAGGGGGCGTTGAAGCTTTCTTT | CASSLVSGGVEAFF
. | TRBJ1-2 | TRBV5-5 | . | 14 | TGTGCCAGCAGAACGGATAGCGGCCAGTATGGCTACACCTTC | CASRTDSGQYGYTF
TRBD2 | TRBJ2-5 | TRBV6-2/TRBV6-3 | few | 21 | TGTGCCAGCAGACTCGCCGGGACTAGCGGGGGGGACCCTTTAAACCAAGAGACCCAGTACTTC | CASRLAGTSGGDPLNQETQYF
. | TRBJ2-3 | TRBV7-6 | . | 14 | TGTGCCAGCAGCGCTGGGGGAGTTCAGTATACGCAGTATTTT | CASSAGGVQYTQYF
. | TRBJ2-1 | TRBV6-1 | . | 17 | TGTGCCAGCAGCACGACCAGGGGCCAAAGCTCCTACAATGAGCAGTTCTTC | CASSTTRGQSSYNEQFF
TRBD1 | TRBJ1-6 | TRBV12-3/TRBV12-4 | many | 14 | TGTGCCAGCAGCCCGACAGGGTTCGGGACACCCCTCCACTTT | CASSPTGFGTPLHF
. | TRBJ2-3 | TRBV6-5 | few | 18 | TGTGCCAGCAGTTACCGGATCCGACTATCTACAATTAGGGATACGCAGTATTTT | CASSYRIRLSTIRDTQYF
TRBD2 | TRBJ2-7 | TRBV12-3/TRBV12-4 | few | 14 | TGTGCCAGCAGTTTAGGGGGGGGTGGTGGCGAGCAGTACTTC | CASSLGGGGGEQYF
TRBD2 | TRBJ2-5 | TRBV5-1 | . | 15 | TGCGCCAGCAGCTTGGGTGGGACTACTCAAGAGACCCAGTACTTC | CASSLGGTTQETQYF
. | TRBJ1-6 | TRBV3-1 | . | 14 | TGTGCCAGCACCCGGGGCAGAACCAATTCACCCCTCCACTTT | CASTRGRTNSPLHF
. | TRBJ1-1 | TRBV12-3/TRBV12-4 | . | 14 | TGTGCCAGCAGTTTTTCCCCAATTCGGGTTGAAGCTTTCTTT | CASSFSPIRVEAFF
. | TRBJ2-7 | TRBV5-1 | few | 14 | TGCGCCAGCAGCTTAACAGGTGAGGGCTACGAGCAGTACTTC | CASSLTGEGYEQYF
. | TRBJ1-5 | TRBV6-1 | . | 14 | TGTGCCAGCAGTCAACAGGGTGGCAATCAGCCCCAGCATTTT | CASSQQGGNQPQHF
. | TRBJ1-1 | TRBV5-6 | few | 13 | TGTGCCAGCAGCTTGGTCACTAACACTGAAGCTTTCTTT | CASSLVTNTEAFF
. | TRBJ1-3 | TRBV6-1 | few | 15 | TGTGCCAGCAGCCCTGACACGATCTCTGGAAACACCATATATTTT | CASSPDTISGNTIYF
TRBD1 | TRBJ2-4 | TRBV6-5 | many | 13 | TGTGCCAGCAGTTCAGACAGGGGAGGTATTCAGTACTTC | CASSSDRGGIQYF
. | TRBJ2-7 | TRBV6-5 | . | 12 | TGTGCCAGCAGAACGGGTTACCACGAGCAGTACTTC | CASRTGYHEQYF
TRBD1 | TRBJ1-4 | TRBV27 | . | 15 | TGTGCCAGCAGTCTACTACAGGGGGCAGGGGAAAAACTGTTTTTT | CASSLLQGAGEKLFF
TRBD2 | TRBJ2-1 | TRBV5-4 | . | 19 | TGTGCCAGCAGCTCCCGACTAGCGGGGGGGCCGAAGACCTACAATGAGCAGTTCTTC | CASSSRLAGGPKTYNEQFF
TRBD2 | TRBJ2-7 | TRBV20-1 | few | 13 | TGCAGTGCCCCGGGACTAGCGAGCTACGAGCAGTACTTC | CSAPGLASYEQYF
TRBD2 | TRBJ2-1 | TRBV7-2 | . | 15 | TGTGCCAGCAGCATTATAGCGGGGCACTACAATGAGCAGTTCTTC | CASSIIAGHYNEQFF
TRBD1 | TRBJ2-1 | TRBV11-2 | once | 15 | TGTGCCAGCAGCTTAATGACAGGGGTTTACAATGAGCAGTTCTTC | CASSLMTGVYNEQFF
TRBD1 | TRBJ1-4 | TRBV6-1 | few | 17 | TGTGCCAGCAGTGTCGCAGGACAGGGTTCTTCTAATGAAAAACTGTTTTTT | CASSVAGQGSSNEKLFF
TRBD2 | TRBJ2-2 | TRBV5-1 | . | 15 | TGCGCCACCTCCCGGGGGGGCAGCACGACCGGGGAGCTGTTTTTT | CATSRGGSTTGELFF
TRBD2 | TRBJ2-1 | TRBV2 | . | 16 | TGTGCCAGCAGTGACACTAGCGGGGGCCTTTACAATGAGCAGTTCTTC | CASSDTSGGLYNEQFF
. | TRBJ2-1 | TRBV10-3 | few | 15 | TGTGCCATCAGTGCGGAGGGCCGCCGGTCGAATGAGCAGTTCTTC | CAISAEGRRSNEQFF
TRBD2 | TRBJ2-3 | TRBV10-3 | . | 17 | TGTGCCATCAGTTCAACCGAGACTAGCGGTCCCACAGATACGCAGTATTTT | CAISSTETSGPTDTQYF